This entry concerns a single TCR beta chain. Per the germline V gene, CDR1 is SGHRS and CDR2 is YFSETQ. This CDR3 has 14 residues. V lost 4 bases to trimming and J lost 4 bases, with 13 bases between them. In the authors' workflow: It was from reference gene primer amplification that nucleated cell counts were estimated. Using immunoSEQ multiplex PCR, the repertoire was profiled, and TCRdb retains in-frame clones only, with some absent. V, J and clone size were drawn from that table, and D and trimming were deduced from the DNA. The sample yields about 58,000 clones, roughly nine tenths seen once. The sample is drawn from a study of blood T cell repertoires in COVID-19.

The sequence was obtained from a woman aged 70-85 years with active COVID-19. V gene TRBV5-1 combines with J gene TRBJ2-3, with no clear D. Sequenced input: peripheral blood. CDR3 nucleotides: TGCGCCAGCAGCCCTCAGCGTAGGCCAGATACGCAGTATTTT. This gives the protein CASSPQRRPDTQYF.